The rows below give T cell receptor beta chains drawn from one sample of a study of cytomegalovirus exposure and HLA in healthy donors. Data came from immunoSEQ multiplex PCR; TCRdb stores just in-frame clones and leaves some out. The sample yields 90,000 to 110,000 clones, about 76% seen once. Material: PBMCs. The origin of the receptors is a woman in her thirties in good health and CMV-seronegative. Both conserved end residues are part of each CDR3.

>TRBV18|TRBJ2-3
CASSRPRDSLGTQYF
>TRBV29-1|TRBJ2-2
CSVDGGNTGELFF
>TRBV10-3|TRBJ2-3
CAISGGLAGTDTQYF
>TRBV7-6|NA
CASSYGLFSYEQYF
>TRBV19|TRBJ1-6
CASSTNRNSPLHF
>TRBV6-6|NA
CASTGLAYDEQYF
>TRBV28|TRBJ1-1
CASSLYEGSIEAFF
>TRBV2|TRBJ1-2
CASIPNREGYGYTF
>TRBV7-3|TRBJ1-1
CASSLRRQGLNTEAFF
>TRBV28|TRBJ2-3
CASSPGGQRGGTQYF
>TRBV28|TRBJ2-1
CASSPIGGRANYNQFF
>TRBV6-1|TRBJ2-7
CASRQGAGEQYF
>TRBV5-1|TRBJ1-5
CASSLERDKHF
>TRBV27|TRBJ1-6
CASSLLPQGTISPLHF
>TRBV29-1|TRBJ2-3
CSVPGNTDTQYF
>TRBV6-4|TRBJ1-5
CASSEGDSNQPQHF
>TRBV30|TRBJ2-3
CAWSVGGSSTDTQYF
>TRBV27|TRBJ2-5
CASSSAGLRETQYF
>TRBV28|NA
CASSRAYEQYF
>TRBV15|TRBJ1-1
CATSYTGVPSVTFF
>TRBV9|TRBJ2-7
CARNKLAQTYEQYF
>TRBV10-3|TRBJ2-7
CAISERTPGTSGSYEQCF
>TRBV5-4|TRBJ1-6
CASSDARGESLHF
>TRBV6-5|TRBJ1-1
CASSYSRDTEAFF
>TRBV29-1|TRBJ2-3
CSVETGASSLDTQYF
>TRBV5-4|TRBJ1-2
CASSLVRGRGGGYTF